This note documents a single TCR beta chain sequence. Generated by immunoSEQ multiplex PCR, the TCRdb table keeps only in-frame clones and is missing some. The data hold some 32,000 clones, with roughly 84% observed a single time. The sample is drawn from a study of sequential checkpoint blockade in melanoma. Study background: Patients were randomized 1:1 to nivolumab-then-ipilimumab or ipilimumab-then-nivolumab first-line. Each arm's sequence ended with maintenance nivolumab.

Trimming took 5 bases from V and 5 from J; bases not matched to a gene: 7. The CDR3 runs to 15 residues. Germline V lookup: CDR1 SGHRS, CDR2 YFSETQ. The treatment: randomized to nivolumab then ipilimumab (arm A) or the reverse (arm B). DNA-damaging chemotherapy had not been given to any patient beforehand. Sorted cells were live CD3+CD8+, lacking CD19 and CD56, from PBMCs. The source was CD8+ T cells sorted from blood (inferred from file names), collected from a patient given nivolumab and ipilimumab in sequence. The clonotype was recovered from a human donor with melanoma. This sequence joins TRBV5-1 and TRBJ2-2, with 9 bases aligning to TRBD2. The DNA for the CDR3 is TGCGCCAGCAGACTCTCTAGCGGGGTAACCGGGGAGCTGTTTTTT. The encoded protein is CASRLSSGVTGELFF.